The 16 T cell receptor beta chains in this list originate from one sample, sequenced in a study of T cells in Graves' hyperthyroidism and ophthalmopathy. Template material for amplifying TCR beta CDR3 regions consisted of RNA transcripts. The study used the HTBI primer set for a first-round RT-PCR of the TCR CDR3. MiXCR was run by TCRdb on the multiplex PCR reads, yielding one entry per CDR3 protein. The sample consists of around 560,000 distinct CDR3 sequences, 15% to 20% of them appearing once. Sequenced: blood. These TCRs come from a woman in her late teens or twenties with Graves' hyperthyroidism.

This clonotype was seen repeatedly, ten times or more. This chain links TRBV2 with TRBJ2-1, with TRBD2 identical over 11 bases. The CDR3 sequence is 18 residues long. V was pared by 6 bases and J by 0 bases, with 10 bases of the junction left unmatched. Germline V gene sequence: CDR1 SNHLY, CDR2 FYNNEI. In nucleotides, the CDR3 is TGTGCCAGCAGAGAAAGACTAGCGGGGCGGAGCTCCTACAATGAGCAGTTCTTC. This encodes CASRERLAGRSSYNEQFF. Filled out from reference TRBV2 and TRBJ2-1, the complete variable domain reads EPEVTQTPSHQVTQMGQEVILRCVPISNHLYFYWYRQILGQKVEFLVSFYNNEISEKSEIFDDQFSVERPDGSNFTLKIRSTKLEDSAMYFCASRERLAGRSSYNEQFFGPGTRLTVL.

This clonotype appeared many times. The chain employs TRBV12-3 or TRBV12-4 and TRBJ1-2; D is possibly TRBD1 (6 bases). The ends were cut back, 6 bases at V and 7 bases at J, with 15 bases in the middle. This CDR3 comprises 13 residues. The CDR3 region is CASSPEGGGGYTF. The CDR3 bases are TGTGCCAGCAGCCCCGAGGGGGGCGGTGGCTACACCTTC.

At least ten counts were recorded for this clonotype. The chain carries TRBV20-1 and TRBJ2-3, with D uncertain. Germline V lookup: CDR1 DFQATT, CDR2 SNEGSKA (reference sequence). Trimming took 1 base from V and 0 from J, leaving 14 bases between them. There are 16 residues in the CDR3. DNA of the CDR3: TGCAGTGCTAGAGTAGCCAGCTGGGCTAGCACAGATACGCAGTATTTT. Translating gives CSARVASWASTDTQYF.

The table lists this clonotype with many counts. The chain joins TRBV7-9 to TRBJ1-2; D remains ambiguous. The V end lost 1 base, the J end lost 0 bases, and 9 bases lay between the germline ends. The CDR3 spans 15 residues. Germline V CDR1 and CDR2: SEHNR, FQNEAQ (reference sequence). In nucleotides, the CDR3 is TGTGCCAGCAGCTTAGGGGCAGTCACTAACTATGGCTACACCTTC. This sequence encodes CASSLGAVTNYGYTF.

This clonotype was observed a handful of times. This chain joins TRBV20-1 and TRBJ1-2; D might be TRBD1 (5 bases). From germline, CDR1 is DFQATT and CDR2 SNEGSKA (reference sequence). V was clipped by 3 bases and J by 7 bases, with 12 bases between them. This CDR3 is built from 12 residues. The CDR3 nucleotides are TGCAGTGCTAGGGGGGGGAATGGTGGCTACACCTTC. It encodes CSARGGNGGYTF.

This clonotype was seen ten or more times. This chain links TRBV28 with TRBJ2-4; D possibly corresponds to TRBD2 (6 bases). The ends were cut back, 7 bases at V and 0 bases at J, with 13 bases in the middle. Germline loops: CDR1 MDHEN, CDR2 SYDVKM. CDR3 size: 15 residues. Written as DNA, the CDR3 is TGTGCCAGCAACCTAGCGCAGTCAGCCAAAAACATTCAGTACTTC. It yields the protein CASNLAQSAKNIQYF.

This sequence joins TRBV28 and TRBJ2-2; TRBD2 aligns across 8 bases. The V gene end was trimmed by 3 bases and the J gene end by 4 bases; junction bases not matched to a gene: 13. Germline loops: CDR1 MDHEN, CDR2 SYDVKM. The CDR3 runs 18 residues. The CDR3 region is CASSLFSLGLGTTGELFF. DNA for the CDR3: TGTGCCAGCAGTTTGTTTTCTCTGGGACTAGGGACCACCGGGGAGCTGTTTTTT.

CDR3 in DNA: TGTGCCAGCAAGGGGTACCACGAGCAGTACTTC. Protein: CASKGYHEQYF. The chain is built from TRBV2 and TRBJ2-7; tentative D call: TRBD1 (5 bases). Trimming shortened V by 7 bases and J by 5 bases, and 9 bases separated the two germline ends. Germline loops: CDR1 SNHLY, CDR2 FYNNEI. The CDR3 has 11 residues.

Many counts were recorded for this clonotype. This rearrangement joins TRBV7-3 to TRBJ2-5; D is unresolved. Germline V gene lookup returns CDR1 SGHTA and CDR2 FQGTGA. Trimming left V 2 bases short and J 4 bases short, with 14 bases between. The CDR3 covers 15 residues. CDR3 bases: TGTGCCAGCAGCTTAGCCCCGACGGGTTTAGAGACCCAGTACTTC. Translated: CASSLAPTGLETQYF.

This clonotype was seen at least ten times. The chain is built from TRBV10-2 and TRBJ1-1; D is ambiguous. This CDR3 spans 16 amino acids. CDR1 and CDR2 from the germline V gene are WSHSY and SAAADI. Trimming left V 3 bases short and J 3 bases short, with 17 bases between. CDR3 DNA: TGCGCCAGCAGTGAAGGCCGCGGATGGGTTTACACTGAAGCTTTCTTT. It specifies CASSEGRGWVYTEAFF.

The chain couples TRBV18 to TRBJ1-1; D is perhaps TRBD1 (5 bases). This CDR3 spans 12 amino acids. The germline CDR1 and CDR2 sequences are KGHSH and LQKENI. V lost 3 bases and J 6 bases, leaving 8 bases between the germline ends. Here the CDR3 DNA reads TGTGCCAGCTCACCCTCGGGGGCTGAAGCTTTCTTT. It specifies CASSPSGAEAFF.

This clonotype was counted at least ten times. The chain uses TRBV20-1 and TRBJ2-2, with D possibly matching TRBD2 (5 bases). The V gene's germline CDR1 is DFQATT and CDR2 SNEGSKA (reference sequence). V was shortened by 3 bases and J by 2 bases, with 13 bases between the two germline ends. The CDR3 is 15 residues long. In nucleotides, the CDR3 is TGCAGTGCTAGGGCCAGCGGAGCTAACACCGGGGAGCTGTTTTTT. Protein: CSARASGANTGELFF.

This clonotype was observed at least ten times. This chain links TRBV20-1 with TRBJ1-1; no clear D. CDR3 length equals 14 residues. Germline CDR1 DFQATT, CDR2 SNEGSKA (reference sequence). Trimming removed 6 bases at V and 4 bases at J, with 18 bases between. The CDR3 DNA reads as TGCAGTGCGACTATGGATGGGGAGGCCACTGAAGCTTTCTTT. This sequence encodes CSATMDGEATEAFF.

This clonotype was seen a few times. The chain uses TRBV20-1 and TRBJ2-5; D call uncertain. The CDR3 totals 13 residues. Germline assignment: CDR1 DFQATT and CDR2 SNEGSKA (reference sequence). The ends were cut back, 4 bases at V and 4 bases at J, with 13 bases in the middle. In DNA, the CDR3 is TGCAGTGCTATCCCCGACGGACGAGAGACCCAGTACTTC. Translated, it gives CSAIPDGRETQYF.

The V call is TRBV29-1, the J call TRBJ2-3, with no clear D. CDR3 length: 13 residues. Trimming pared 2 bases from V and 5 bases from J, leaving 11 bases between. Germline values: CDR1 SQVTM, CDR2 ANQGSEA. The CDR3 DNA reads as TGCAGCGTTGAAAAACAACGCCTAGATACGCAGTATTTT. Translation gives CSVEKQRLDTQYF.

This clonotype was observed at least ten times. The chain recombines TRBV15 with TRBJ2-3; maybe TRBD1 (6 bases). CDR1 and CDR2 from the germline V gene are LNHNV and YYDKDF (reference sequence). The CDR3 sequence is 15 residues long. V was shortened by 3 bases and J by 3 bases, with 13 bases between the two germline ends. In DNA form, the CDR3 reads TGTGCCACCAGCAGGGGACGTCAGGGGACAGATACGCAGTATTTT. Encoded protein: CATSRGRQGTDTQYF.